The T cell receptor beta chain under discussion was sequenced for a study of cytomegalovirus exposure and HLA in healthy donors. Study-wide points: TCR beta chains numbering under 200 were designated cytomegalovirus-associated.

The CDR3 is 14 residues long. Germline V CDR1 and CDR2: GTSNPN, SVGIG (reference sequence). The PCR made use of 60 Vbeta and 13 Jbeta primers. Data came from immunoSEQ multiplex PCR; TCRdb stores just in-frame clones and leaves some out. The sample shows around 150,000 clones, around three quarters of them seen only once. Notes on this clone: Its matching antigen is unknown. At one of its ends the junction is not consistent with the germline gene, which may arise from a read error.

Sequences were obtained from PBMCs. The V gene is TRBV30, the J gene TRBJ2-5; 11 bases map to TRBD2. The source of this sequence is a man between 35 and 55 years old in good health and CMV-seronegative. The CDR3 spells CAWGVTSGSETQYF. The CDR3 bases are TGTGCCTGGGGTGTCACTAGCGGGAGTGAGACCCAGTACTTC.